This TCR beta chain was captured by sequencing in a study of T-cell memory formation after mild COVID-19. Study-wide results and caveats: Chiefly within CM and EM were the contracting CD4+ clones; CD8+ ones were within EMRA. Contracting clones from day 15 to 85 had balanced CD4/CD8; later expanders favoured CD4+.

TCRdb re-called the 5' RACE reads through MiXCR, storing one row per CDR3 protein. The table shows roughly 610,000 distinct CDR3 sequences, with around a sixth occurring only once. Germline CDR1 and CDR2: MNHEY and SVGEGT. The germline V and J ends were trimmed by 5 bases and 7 bases, with 18 bases remaining between them. The CDR3 loop spans 15 amino acids. Concerning this clonotype: Its antigen is still unknown.

The sequence came from an adult woman who had mild COVID-19 (a few samples of this study predate the infection). Cell type and time point are not known. This chain links TRBV6-2 or TRBV6-3 with TRBJ2-1; D gene uncertain. Material: PBMCs or a T cell subset sorted from them (not recorded which). The DNA for the CDR3 is TGTGCCAGCAGTAAAGGACGGTACGGGTCGAATGAGCAGTTCTTC. Amino acids: CASSKGRYGSNEQFF.